This TCR beta chain was sequenced in a study of blood T cell repertoires in COVID-19. Study-level information: Sources were T cells, B-cell-depleted T cells, or PBMCs; the material itself was cDNA or gDNA.

Unmatched junction bases numbered 10, after V lost 5 bases and J lost 3 bases. This CDR3 contains 16 residues. Germline loops: CDR1 SGHVS, CDR2 FQNEAQ. This clone was detected once. Original processing notes: How many nucleated cells were present was estimated from reference gene primer amplification. Assay used: immunoSEQ multiplex PCR; TCRdb lists only in-frame clones, some missing. V and J calls plus clone size are reproduced from that table; the DNA served to infer D and trimming. Here the sample spans about 210,000 clones, more than 80% being singletons. This clonotype was obtained from a man between 35 and 55 years old who had recovered from COVID-19. The sequencing input was PBMCs or T cells enriched from blood (not recorded which). The chain recombines TRBV7-8 with TRBJ2-5; the match to TRBD1 covers 9 bases. The CDR3, as DNA: TGTGCCAGCAGCCTACCACCGGGACAGGGTGAAGAGACCCAGTACTTC. This encodes CASSLPPGQGEETQYF.